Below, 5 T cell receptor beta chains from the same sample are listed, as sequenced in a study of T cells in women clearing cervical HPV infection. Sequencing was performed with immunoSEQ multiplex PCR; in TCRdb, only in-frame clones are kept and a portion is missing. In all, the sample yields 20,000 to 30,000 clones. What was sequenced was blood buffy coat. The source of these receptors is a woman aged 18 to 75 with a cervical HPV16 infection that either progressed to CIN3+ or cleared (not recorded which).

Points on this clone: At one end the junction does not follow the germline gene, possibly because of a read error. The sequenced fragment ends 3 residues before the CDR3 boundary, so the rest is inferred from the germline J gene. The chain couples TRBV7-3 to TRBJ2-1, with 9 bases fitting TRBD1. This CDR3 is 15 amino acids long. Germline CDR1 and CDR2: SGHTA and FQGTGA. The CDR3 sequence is CASNLGQGPYNEQFF. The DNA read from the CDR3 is TGTGCCAGCAACCTCGGACAGGGGCCCTATAATGAG.

The covered CDR3 bases are TGTGCCAGCAGTATAGACAGGGGAAGAAATGAAAAG. This codes for CASSIDRGRNEK. The entire CDR3 reads CASSIDRGRNEKLFF. This chain uses TRBV11-2 with TRBJ2-2; 8 positions match TRBD1. The CDR3 extends 3 residues past the end of the read, so its final part is completed from the germline J gene. The CDR3 loop spans 15 amino acids. CDR1 and CDR2 (germline): SGHAT, FQNNGV. The entire variable domain, with the rest obtained from reference TRBV11-2 and TRBJ2-2, is as follows: EAGVAQSPRYKIIEKRQSVAFWCNPISGHATLYWYQQILGQGPKLLIQFQNNGVVDDSQLPKDRFSAERLKGVDSTLKIQPAKLEDSAVYLCASSIDRGRNEKLFFGEGSRLTVL.

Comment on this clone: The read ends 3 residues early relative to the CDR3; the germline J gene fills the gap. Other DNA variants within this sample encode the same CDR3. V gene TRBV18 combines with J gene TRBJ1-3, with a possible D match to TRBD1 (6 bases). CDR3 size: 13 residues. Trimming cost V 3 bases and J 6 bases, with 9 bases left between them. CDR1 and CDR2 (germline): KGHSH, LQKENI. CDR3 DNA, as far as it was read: TGTGCCAGCTCACCGGGGGCAGAAAACACC. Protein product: CASSPGAENT. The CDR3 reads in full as CASSPGAENTIYF.

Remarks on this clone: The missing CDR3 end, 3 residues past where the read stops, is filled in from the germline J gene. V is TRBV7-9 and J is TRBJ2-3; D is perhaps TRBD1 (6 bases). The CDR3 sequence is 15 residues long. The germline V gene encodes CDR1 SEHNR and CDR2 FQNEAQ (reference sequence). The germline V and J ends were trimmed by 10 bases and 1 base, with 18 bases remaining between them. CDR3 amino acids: CATEQGRGGTDTQYF. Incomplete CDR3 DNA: TGTGCCACCGAACAGGGCAGAGGGGGCACAGATACG.

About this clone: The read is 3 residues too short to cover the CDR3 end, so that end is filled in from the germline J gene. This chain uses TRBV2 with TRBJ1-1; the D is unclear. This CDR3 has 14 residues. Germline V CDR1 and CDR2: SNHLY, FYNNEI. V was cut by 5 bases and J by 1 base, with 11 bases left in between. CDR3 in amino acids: CASSKYQSNTEAFF. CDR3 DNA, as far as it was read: TGTGCCAGCAGTAAATACCAGTCGAACACTGAA.